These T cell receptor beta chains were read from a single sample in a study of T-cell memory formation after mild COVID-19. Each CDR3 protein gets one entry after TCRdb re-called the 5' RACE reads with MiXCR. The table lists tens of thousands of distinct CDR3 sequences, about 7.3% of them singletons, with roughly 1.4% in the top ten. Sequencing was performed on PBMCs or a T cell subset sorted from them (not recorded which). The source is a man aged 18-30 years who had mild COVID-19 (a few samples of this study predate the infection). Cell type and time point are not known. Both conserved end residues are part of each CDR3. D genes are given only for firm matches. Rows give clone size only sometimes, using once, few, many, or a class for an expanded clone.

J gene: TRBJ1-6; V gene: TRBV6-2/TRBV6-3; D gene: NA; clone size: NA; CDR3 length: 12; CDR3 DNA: TGTGCCAGCAGCGAGGGGAATTCACCCCTCCACTTT; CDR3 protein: CASSEGNSPLHF
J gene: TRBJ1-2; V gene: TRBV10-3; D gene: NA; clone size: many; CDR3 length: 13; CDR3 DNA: TGTGCCATCTCTCGCCGCGGCCCGGATGGCTACACCTTC; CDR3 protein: CAISRRGPDGYTF
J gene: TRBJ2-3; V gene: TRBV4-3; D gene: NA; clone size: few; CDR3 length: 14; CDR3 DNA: TGCGCCAGCAGCCAGAACAGGGAAGGAGATACGCAGTATTTT; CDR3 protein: CASSQNREGDTQYF
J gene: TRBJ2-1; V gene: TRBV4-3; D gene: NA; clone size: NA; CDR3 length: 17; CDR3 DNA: TGCGCCAGCAGCCAAGGACTGGACTACAACTCCTACAATGAGCAGTTCTTC; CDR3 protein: CASSQGLDYNSYNEQFF
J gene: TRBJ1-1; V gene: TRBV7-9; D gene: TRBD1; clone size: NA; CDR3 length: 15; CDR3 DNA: TGTGCCAGCAGCTTAGGAGCTACAGGGGCGGGTCGAGCTTTCTTT; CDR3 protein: CASSLGATGAGRAFF
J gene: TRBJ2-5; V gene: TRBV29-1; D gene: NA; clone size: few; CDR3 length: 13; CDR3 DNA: TGCAGCGTTGAAGTTATGGGGCAGAAGACCCAGTACTTC; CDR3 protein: CSVEVMGQKTQYF
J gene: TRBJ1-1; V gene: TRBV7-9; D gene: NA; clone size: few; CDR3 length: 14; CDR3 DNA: TGTTCCAGCAGCCGCGGACTCCTAAACACTGAAGCTTTCTTT; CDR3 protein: CSSSRGLLNTEAFF
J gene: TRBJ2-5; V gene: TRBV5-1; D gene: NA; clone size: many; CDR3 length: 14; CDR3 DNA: TGCGCCAGCAGCCCAACTGCTGCCCAAGAGACCCAGTACTTC; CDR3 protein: CASSPTAAQETQYF
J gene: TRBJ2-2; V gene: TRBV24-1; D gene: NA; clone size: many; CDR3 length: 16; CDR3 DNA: TGTGCCACCAGTGATCTAGGCCCCGGGAACACCGGGGAGCTGTTTTTT; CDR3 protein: CATSDLGPGNTGELFF
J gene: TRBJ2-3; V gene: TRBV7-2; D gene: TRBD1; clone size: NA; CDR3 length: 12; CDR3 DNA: TGTGCCAGCAGCTTGCAGACAGGGACGCAGTATTTT; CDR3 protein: CASSLQTGTQYF
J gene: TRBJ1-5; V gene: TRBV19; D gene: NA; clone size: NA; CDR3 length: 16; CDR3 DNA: TGTGCCAGTAGTACAGGGACACTTATTAGCAATCAGCCCCAGCATTTT; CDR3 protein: CASSTGTLISNQPQHF
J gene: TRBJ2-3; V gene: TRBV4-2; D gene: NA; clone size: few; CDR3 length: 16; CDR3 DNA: TGTGCCAGCAGCCAAGATCCGTTCTCTAGCACAGATACGCAGTATTTT; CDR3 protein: CASSQDPFSSTDTQYF
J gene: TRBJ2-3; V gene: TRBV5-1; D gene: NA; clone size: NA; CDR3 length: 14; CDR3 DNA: TGCGCCAGCTTGGACATCGGGGGCGCAGATACGCAGTATTTT; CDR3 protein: CASLDIGGADTQYF
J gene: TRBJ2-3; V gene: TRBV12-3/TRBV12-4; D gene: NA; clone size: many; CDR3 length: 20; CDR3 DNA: TGTGCCAGCAGTTTAAGGGTCCCCTTATTGTTGGGGGCATCCACAGATACGCAGTATTTT; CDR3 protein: CASSLRVPLLLGASTDTQYF
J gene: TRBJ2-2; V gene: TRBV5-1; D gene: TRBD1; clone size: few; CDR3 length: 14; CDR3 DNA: TGCGCCAGCAAGGAGACAGGGTCGAACGGGGAGCTGTTTTTT; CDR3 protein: CASKETGSNGELFF
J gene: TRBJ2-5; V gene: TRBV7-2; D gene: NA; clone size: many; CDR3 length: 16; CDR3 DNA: TGTGCCAGCAGCCAGGGGCCGGTCCTGCTCCAAGAGACCCAGTACTTC; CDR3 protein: CASSQGPVLLQETQYF
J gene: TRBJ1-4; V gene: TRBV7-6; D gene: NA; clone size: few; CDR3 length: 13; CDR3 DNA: TGTGCCAGCAGCTTAGACTGGGGGGAAAAACTGTTTTTT; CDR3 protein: CASSLDWGEKLFF
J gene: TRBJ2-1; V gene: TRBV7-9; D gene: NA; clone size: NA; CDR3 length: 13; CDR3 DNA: TGTGCCAGCAGCTTAGTCATCCCCAATGAGCAGTTCTTC; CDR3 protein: CASSLVIPNEQFF
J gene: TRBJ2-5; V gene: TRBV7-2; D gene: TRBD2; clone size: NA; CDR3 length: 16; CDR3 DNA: TGTGCCAGCACTTTAGAGGCTAGCGGGGGGGCAAAGACCCAGTACTTC; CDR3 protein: CASTLEASGGAKTQYF
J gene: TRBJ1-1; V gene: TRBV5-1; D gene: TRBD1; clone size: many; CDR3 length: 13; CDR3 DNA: TGCGCCAGCTACAGGGGGTCGAACACTGAAGCTTTCTTT; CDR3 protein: CASYRGSNTEAFF
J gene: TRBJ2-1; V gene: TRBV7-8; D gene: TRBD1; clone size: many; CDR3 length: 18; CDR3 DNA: TGTGCCAGCAGACCCGGGACAGGGGGCCGGAGGGATTACAATGAGCAGTTCTTC; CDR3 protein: CASRPGTGGRRDYNEQFF
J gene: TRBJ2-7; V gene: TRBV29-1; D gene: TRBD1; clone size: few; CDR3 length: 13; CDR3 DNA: TGCAGCGTCTTTGAGGGGGCGGTGTCCGAGCAGTACTTC; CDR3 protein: CSVFEGAVSEQYF
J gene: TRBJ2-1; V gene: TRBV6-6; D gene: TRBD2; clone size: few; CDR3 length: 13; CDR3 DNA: TGTGCCAGCACCCTAGCGGGGGGTAATGAGCAGTTCTTC; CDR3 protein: CASTLAGGNEQFF
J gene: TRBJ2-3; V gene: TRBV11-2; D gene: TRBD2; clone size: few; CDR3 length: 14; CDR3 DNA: TGTGCCAGCAGCCTTCTAGCGGGGCAATATACGCAGTATTTT; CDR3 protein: CASSLLAGQYTQYF
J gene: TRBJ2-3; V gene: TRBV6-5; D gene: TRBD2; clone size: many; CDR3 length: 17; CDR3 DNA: TGTGCCAGCAGTTACCGGGGCGGGGGGACTAGCACAGATACGCAGTATTTT; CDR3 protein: CASSYRGGGTSTDTQYF
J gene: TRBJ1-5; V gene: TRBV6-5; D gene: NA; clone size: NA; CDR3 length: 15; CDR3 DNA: TGTGCCAGCAGTTGGTCAGGGCTTAGCAATCAGCCCCAGCATTTT; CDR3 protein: CASSWSGLSNQPQHF
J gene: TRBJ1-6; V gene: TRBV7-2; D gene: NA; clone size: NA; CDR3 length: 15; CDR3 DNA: TGTGCCAGCAGCTTACGTATGGGTGCGGATTCACCCCTCCACTTT; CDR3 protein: CASSLRMGADSPLHF
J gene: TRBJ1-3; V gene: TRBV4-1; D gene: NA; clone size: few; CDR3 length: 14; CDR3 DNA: TGCGCCAGCAGCCAAGAGCGGGGACGGAACACCATATATTTT; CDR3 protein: CASSQERGRNTIYF
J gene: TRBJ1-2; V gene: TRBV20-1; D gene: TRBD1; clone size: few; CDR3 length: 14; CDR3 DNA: TGCAGTGCCCGTCCCGGGACAGACCCCTATGGCTACACCTTC; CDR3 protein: CSARPGTDPYGYTF
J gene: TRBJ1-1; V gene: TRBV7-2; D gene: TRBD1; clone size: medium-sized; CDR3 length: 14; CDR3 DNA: TGTGCCAGCAGCTTAGGGACAGGGAGGAGGAAAGCTTTCTTT; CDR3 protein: CASSLGTGRRKAFF
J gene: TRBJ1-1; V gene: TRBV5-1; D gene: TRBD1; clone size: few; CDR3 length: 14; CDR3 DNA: TGCGCCAGCAGCTTTACAGGGGGAGTCCCTGAAGCTTTCTTT; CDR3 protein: CASSFTGGVPEAFF
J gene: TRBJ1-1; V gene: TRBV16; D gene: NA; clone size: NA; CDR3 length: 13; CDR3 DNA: TGTGCCAGCAGCAAGGGGCAGTTGACGGAAGCTTTCTTT; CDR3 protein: CASSKGQLTEAFF
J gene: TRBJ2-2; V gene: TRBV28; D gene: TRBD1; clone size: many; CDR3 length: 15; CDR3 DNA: TGTGCCAGCAGGAGCCTCAGGGGGAGCACCGGGGAGCTGTTTTTT; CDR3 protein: CASRSLRGSTGELFF
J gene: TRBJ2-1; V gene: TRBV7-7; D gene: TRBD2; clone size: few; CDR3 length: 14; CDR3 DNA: TGTGCTAGCAGCTCGTCTAGCGGGGGTAATGAGCAGTTCTTC; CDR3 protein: CASSSSSGGNEQFF
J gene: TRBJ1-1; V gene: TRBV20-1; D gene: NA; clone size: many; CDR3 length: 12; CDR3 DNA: TGCAGTGCTAGAGATAGTGACCGTGAAGCTTTCTTT; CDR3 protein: CSARDSDREAFF
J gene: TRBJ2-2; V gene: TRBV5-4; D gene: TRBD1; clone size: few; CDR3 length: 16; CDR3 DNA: TGTGCCAGCAGCTTGGCAGGGGGCGAGAACACCGGGGAGCTGTTTTTT; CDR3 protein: CASSLAGGENTGELFF
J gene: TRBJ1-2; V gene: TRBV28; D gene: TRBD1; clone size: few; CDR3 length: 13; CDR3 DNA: TGTGCCAGCAGGCCGGGACAGACCTATGGCTACACCTTC; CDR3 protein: CASRPGQTYGYTF
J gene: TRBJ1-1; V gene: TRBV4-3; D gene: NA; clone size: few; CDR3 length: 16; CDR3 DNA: TGCGCCAGCAGCCAAGAGTTTGCGGGCGGGAACACTGAAGCTTTCTTT; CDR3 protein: CASSQEFAGGNTEAFF
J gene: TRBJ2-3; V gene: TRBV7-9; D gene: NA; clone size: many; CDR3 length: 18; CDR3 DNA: TGTGCCAGCAGCATCCGGGTTAGGACAGACTCTTTCAAAGATACGCAGTATTTT; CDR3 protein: CASSIRVRTDSFKDTQYF
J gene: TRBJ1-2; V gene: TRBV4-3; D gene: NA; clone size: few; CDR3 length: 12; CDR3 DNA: TGCGCCAGCAGCCAAGATGGCGATAGATACACCTTC; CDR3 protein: CASSQDGDRYTF
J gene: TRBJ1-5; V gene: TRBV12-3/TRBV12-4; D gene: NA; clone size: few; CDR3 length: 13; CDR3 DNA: TGTGCCAGCAGTTTAACGAGCAATCAGCCCCAGCATTTT; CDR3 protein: CASSLTSNQPQHF
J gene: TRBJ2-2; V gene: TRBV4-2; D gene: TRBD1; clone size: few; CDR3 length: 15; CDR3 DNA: TGTGCCAGCAGCCAAGGGGACAGGGGGTCCGGGGAGCTGTTTTTT; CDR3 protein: CASSQGDRGSGELFF
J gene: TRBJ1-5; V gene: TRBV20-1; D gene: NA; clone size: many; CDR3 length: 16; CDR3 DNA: TGCAGTGCTAGAGAATCGCTCAGGGAATACAATCAGCCCCAGCATTTT; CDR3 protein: CSARESLREYNQPQHF
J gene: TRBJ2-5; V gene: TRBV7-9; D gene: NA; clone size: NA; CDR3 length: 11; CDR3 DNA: TGTGCCAGCAGCTCTCAAAAGACCCAGTACTTC; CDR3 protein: CASSSQKTQYF
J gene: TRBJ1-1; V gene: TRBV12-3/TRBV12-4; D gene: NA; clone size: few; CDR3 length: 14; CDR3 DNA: TGTGCCAGCAGTCTCGGGACGGAGAACACTGAAGCTTTCTTT; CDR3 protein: CASSLGTENTEAFF
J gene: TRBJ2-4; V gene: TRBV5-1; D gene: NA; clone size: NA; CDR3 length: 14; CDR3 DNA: TGCGCCAGCAGCCGATACTCGGGTGAAGGCATTCAGTACTTC; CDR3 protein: CASSRYSGEGIQYF
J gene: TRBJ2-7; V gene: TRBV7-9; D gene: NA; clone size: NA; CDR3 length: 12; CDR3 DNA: TGTGCCAGCAGCCAACCCGTGGGCGAGCAGTACTTC; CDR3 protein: CASSQPVGEQYF
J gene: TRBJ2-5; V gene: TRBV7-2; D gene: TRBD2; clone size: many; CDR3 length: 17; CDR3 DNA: TGTGCCAGCAGCACGGGACTAGCGGGGGCGAAACAAGAGACCCAGTACTTC; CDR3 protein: CASSTGLAGAKQETQYF
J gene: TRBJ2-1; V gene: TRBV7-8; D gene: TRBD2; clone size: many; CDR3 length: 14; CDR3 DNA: TGTGCCAGCAGCCCCGAAGGGAGGGGCAATGAGCAGTTCTTC; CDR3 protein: CASSPEGRGNEQFF
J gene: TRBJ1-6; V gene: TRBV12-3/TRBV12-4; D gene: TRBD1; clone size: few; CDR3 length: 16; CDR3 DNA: TGTGCCAGCAGTTTAATGGGACAGGGGAGGAATTCACCCCTCCACTTT; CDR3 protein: CASSLMGQGRNSPLHF
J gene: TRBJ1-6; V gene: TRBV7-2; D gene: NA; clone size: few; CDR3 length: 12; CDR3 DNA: TGTGCCAGCAGCTCCCGCTATACTCCCCTCCACTTT; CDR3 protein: CASSSRYTPLHF
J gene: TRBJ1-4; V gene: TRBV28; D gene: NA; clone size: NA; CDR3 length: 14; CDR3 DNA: TGTGCCAGCAGTTCAGGAGGTGATAATGAAAAACTGTTTTTT; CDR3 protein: CASSSGGDNEKLFF
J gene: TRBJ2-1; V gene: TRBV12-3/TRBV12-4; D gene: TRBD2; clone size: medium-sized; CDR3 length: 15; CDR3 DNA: TGTGCCAGCACCCGGGCTAGCGGGGGGGCCGGTGAGCAGTTCTTC; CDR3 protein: CASTRASGGAGEQFF
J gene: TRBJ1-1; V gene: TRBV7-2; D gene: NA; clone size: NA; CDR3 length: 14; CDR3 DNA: TGTGCCAGCAGCACTGTGGAGGGGAACACTGAAGCTTTCTTT; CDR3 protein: CASSTVEGNTEAFF
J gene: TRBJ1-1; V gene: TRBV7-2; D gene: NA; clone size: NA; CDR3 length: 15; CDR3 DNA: TGTGCCAGCAGCTTAGTGGCAGGGGTTGGGACTGAAGCTTTCTTT; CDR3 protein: CASSLVAGVGTEAFF